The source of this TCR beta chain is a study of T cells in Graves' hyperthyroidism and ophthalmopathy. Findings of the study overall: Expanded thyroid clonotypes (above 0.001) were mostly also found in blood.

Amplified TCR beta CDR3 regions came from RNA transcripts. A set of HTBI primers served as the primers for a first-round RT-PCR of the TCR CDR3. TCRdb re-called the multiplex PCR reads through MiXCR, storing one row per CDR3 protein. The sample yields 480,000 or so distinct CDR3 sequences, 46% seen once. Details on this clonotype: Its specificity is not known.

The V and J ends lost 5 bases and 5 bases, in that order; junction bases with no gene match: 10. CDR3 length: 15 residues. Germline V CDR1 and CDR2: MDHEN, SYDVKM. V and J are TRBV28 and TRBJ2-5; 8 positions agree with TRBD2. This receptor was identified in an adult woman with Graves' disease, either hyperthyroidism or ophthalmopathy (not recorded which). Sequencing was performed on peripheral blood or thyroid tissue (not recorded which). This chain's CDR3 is CASSPPGTRVETQYF. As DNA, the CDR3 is TGTGCCAGCAGTCCTCCCGGGACTAGGGTGGAGACCCAGTACTTC.